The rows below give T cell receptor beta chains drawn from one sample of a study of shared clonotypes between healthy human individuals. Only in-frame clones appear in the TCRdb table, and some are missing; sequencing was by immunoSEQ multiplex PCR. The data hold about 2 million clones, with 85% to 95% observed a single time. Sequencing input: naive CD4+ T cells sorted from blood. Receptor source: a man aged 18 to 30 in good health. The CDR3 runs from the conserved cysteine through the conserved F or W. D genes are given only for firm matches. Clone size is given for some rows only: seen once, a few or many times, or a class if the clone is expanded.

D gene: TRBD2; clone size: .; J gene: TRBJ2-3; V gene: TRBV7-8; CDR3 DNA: TGTGCCAGCAGCTTAGCCATAGCGGGGGGGTCAGATACGCAGTATTTT; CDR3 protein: CASSLAIAGGSDTQYF
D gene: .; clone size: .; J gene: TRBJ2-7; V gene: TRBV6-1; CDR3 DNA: TGTGCCAGCAGTAAGGACGAGGCTTTGCGGGAGCAGTACTTC; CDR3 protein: CASSKDEALREQYF
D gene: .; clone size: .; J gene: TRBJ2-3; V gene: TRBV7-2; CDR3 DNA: TGTGCCAGCAGCCCATCCACAGATACGCAGTATTTT; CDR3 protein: CASSPSTDTQYF
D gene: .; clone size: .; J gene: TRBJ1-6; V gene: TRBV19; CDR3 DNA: TGTGCCAGTAGTATAGAACGTGGGAACACCTATAATTCACCCCTCCACTTT; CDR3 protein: CASSIERGNTYNSPLHF
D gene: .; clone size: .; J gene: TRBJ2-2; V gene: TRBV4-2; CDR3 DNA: TGTGCCAGCAGCCAAGGCGGGGCCACCGGGGAGCTGTTTTTT; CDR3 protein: CASSQGGATGELFF
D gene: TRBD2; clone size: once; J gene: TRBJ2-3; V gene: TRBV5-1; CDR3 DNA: TGCGCCAGCGGGGGACTAGCGGGTAGCACAGATACGCAGTATTTT; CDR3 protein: CASGGLAGSTDTQYF
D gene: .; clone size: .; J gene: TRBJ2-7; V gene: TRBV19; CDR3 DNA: TGTGCCAGTAGTATCTTGCCGGGGTCCGGTGCAAACTACGAGCAGTACTTC; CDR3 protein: CASSILPGSGANYEQYF
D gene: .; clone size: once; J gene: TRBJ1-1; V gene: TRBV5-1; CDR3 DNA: TGCGCCAGCAGCTTGTGGCCTATGAACACTGAAGCTTTCTTT; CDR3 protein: CASSLWPMNTEAFF
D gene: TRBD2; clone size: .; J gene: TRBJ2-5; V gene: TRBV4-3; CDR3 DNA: TGCGCCAGCAGCCCTGGACTAGCGGGAGAAGAGACCCAGTACTTC; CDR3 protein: CASSPGLAGEETQYF
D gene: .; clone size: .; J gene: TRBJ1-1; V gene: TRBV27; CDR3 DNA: TGTGCCAGCAGTTTGACACTAAAGAGGACTGAAGCTTTCTTT; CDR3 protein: CASSLTLKRTEAFF